The 14 T cell receptor beta chains below were found in one sample sequenced in a study of T cell repertoires in cytomegalovirus infection. A single record per CDR3 protein comes from TCRdb applying MiXCR to the reads. The data show roughly 500,000 distinct CDR3 sequences, roughly 10% seen once. Sequencing was carried out using PBMCs. The origin of the receptors is a human donor in good health (CMV status not recorded). Some clones in this sample may be carry-over from other donors' samples.

V and J are TRBV5-1 and TRBJ2-7; D unclear. Germline V gene data show CDR1 as SGHRS and CDR2 as YFSETQ. V was pared by 1 base and J by 3 bases, with 8 bases between. CDR3 length: 13 amino acids. CDR3 bases: TGCGCCAGCAGCTTGTGGTACAACTACGAGCAGTACTTC. Protein sequence: CASSLWYNYEQYF.

The table lists this clonotype with many counts. The rearrangement uses TRBV6-1 and TRBJ1-1, with D tentatively TRBD1 (5 bases). The germline V gene encodes CDR1 MNHNS and CDR2 SASEGT. The CDR3 length is 13 residues. The V end was cut by 2 bases, the J end by 11 bases, with 15 bases between. CDR3 protein: CASSESGDLWAFF. The CDR3, as DNA: TGTGCCAGCAGTGAATCGGGGGATTTATGGGCTTTCTTT.

This clonotype was seen many times. The chain is built from TRBV7-2 and TRBJ2-1, with D hard to call. Trimming took off 5 bases at V and 6 bases at J, with 11 bases between the two ends. The CDR3 sequence is 13 residues long. CDR1 is SGHTA, CDR2 FQGNSA, per germline. This CDR3 reads CASSQIWSNEQFF. CDR3 bases: TGTGCCAGCAGCCAAATATGGTCCAATGAGCAGTTCTTC. Variable domain in full (rest from reference TRBV7-2 and TRBJ2-1): GAGVSQSPSNKVTEKGKDVELRCDPISGHTALYWYRQSLGQGLEFLIYFQGNSAPDKSGLPSDRFSAERTGGSVSTLTIQRTQQEDSAVYLCASSQIWSNEQFFGPGTRLTVL.

This clonotype has only a few counts. The rearrangement joins TRBV5-1 to TRBJ1-2; TRBD1 matches at 7 bases. Per the germline V gene, CDR1 is SGHRS and CDR2 is YFSETQ. This CDR3 spans 14 amino acids. V lost 2 bases and J lost 6; bases outside the gene matches: 7. CDR3 sequence reads: CASSLRQGGHGYTF. In DNA form, the CDR3 reads TGCGCCAGCAGCTTACGACAGGGTGGTCATGGCTACACCTTC.

This clonotype was seen more than once but under ten times. The rearrangement uses TRBV28 and TRBJ2-7; either TRBD1 or TRBD2 may fit D (7 bases each). Germline V gene sequence: CDR1 MDHEN, CDR2 SYDVKM. This CDR3 contains 14 residues. V shed 5 bases and J shed 2 bases, with 13 bases lying between them. The CDR3 DNA reads TGTGCCAGCAGTCGGGGGGACAGAACCTACGAGCAGTACTTC. This gives the protein CASSRGDRTYEQYF.

This clonotype was recorded a few times. The gene calls are TRBV29-1 and TRBJ2-7; the match to TRBD2 covers 12 bases. The CDR3 length is 15 residues. Trimming removed 7 bases from V and 5 bases from J; junction bases left unmatched: 12. Germline lookup yields CDR1 SQVTM and CDR2 ANQGSEA. In DNA, the CDR3 is TGCAGCGCCGTATTATGGACTAGCGGGAACAACGAGCAGTACTTC. It codes for CSAVLWTSGNNEQYF.

This clonotype was seen a few times. The chain combines TRBV2 with TRBJ1-2; no clear D. CDR1 and CDR2 (germline): SNHLY, FYNNEI. Trimming left V 3 bases short and J 8 bases short, with 16 bases between. The CDR3 consists of 14 residues. CDR3 protein: CASSEVPLAGGYTF. The CDR3 DNA reads TGTGCCAGCAGTGAGGTCCCATTGGCGGGCGGCTACACCTTC.

The V and J genes are TRBV13 and TRBJ1-1; the D is unclear. The CDR3 spans 13 residues. CDR1 PRHDT and CDR2 FYEKMQ come from the germline V gene (reference sequence). V lost 2 bases, J lost 6 bases, and 10 bases lay in between. CDR3 DNA: TGTGCCAGCAGCTTACAAGAAAACGCTGAAGCTTTCTTT. Encoded protein: CASSLQENAEAFF. Combining the CDR3 with reference TRBV13 and TRBJ1-1 gives the whole variable domain AAGVIQSPRHLIKEKRETATLKCYPIPRHDTVYWYQQGPGQDPQFLISFYEKMQSDKGSIPDRFSAQQFSDYHSELNMSSLELGDSALYFCASSLQENAEAFFGQGTRLTVV.

Notes on this clonotype: This sequence may be a read error, since a much larger clone differs from it by one base. The gene calls are TRBV20-1 and TRBJ1-2; D possibly corresponds to TRBD1 (5 bases). This CDR3 is 15 amino acids long. V shed 2 bases and J shed 8 bases, with 21 bases lying between them. Germline V gene data show CDR1 as DFQATT and CDR2 as SNEGSKA (reference sequence). CDR3 amino acids: CSARIRGALVWGYTF. The CDR3 DNA reads TGCAGTGCTAGAATTAGGGGAGCGCTCGTTTGGGGCTACACCTTC.

The genes are TRBV7-9 and TRBJ2-1; 13 nucleotides line up with TRBD2. Germline-derived CDR1 and CDR2 are SEHNR and FQNEAQ (reference sequence). The CDR3 has 15 amino acids. The V and J ends lost 7 bases and 9 bases, in that order; junction bases with no gene match: 9. The CDR3 DNA reads as TGTGCCAGCACCCTTCCGGGACTAGCGGGAACTGAGCAGTTCTTC. It codes for CASTLPGLAGTEQFF.

This clonotype appeared a few times. J is TRBJ1-2 and V is TRBV6-5; no clear D. The CDR3 covers 13 residues. Per the germline V gene, CDR1 is MNHEY and CDR2 is SVGAGI. Trimming shortened V by 5 bases and J by 0 bases, and 7 bases separated the two germline ends. The CDR3 region is CASSGSANYGYTF. CDR3 DNA: TGTGCCAGCAGTGGCAGCGCTAACTATGGCTACACCTTC.

This clonotype was observed at least ten times. The chain links TRBV28 to TRBJ1-4; TRBD1 is a possible D gene (6 bases). CDR3 length equals 15 residues. The ends were cut back, 4 bases at V and 5 bases at J, with 14 bases in the middle. In germline, CDR1 is MDHEN, CDR2 SYDVKM. The CDR3, as DNA: TGTGCCAGCAGTTCCGGAGGGGGACTGAATGAAAAACTGTTTTTT. Its protein product is CASSSGGGLNEKLFF.

This clonotype was seen at least ten times. The chain links TRBV19 to TRBJ2-1, with D perhaps being TRBD1 or TRBD2 (5 bases each). V gave up 5 bases and J gave up 5 bases, with 13 bases separating them. Germline V gene lookup returns CDR1 LNHDA and CDR2 SQIVND (reference sequence). There are 14 residues in the CDR3. In DNA, the CDR3 is TGTGCCAGTAGTCCCAGGGACGGACACAATGAGCAGTTCTTC. It specifies CASSPRDGHNEQFF.

This clonotype was detected many times. This chain connects TRBV19 to TRBJ2-5; D ambiguous. V lost 7 bases, J lost 1 base, and 4 bases lay in between. The CDR3 is 11 amino acids. Germline assignment: CDR1 LNHDA and CDR2 SQIVND (reference sequence). CDR3 DNA: TGTGCCAGTACCTTCCAAGAGACCCAGTACTTC. Protein product: CASTFQETQYF.